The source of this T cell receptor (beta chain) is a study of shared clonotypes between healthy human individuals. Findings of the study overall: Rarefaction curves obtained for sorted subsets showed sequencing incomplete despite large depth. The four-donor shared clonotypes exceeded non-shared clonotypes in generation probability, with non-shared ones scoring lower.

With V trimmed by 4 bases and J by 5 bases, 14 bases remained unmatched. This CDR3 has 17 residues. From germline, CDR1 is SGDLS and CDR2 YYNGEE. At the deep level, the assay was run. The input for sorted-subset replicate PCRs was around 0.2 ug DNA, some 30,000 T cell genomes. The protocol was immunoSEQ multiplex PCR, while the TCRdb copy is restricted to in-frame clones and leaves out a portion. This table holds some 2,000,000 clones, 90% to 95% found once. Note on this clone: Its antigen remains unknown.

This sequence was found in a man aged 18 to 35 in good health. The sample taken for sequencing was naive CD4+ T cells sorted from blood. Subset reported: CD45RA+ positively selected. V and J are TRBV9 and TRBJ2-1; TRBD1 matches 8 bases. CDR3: CASSTRTGQGINNEQFF. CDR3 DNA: TGTGCCAGCAGCACCAGGACAGGGCAGGGGATCAACAATGAGCAGTTCTTC.